The text below deals with one T cell receptor beta chain. What it recognizes is unknown. The entry originates in a study of PD-L1 blockade in urothelial cancer. About the study: Analyzed time points were 3 weeks (second dose) and 6 weeks after therapy began.

The repertoire was sequenced with immunoSEQ multiplex PCR; TCRdb's copy has only in-frame clones and lacks some. This sample has around 120,000 clones, with about 85% found just once. Study-level points and caveats: For durable-benefit patients, tumor-associated blood clones expanded more at 3 weeks.

Diagnoses among patients were locally advanced or metastatic urothelial carcinoma. Trimming removed 3 bases from V and 2 bases from J, with 13 bases in between. Per the germline V gene, CDR1 is SEHNR and CDR2 is FQNEAQ (reference sequence). The CDR3 is 15 residues long. This sequence joins TRBV7-9 and TRBJ1-2; D ambiguous. Sequenced here: PBMCs, sampled around atezolizumab (anti-PD-L1) treatment. This clonotype originated in a man between 45 and 60 years old with urothelial cancer. The CDR3 DNA reads as TGTGCCAGCAGCTTCAACGACCGGGAAAACTATGGCTACACCTTC. Protein sequence: CASSFNDRENYGYTF.